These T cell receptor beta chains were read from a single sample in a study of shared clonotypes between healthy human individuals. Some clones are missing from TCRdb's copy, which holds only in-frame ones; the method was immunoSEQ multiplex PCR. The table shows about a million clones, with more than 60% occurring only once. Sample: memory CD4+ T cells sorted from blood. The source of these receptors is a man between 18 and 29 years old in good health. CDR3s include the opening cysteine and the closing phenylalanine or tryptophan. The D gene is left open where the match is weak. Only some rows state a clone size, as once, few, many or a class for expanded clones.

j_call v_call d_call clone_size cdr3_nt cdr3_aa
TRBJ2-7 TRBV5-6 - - TGTGCCAGCAGGCTCTTGGGGGGGCCTGGCGAGCAGTACTTC CASRLLGGPGEQYF
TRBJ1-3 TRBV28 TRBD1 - TGTGCCAGCATGGCAGGGGGCTCTGGAAACACCATATATTTT CASMAGGSGNTIYF
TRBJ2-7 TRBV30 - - TGTGCCTGGAGTGTACACGGAGGCACAACCTACGAGCAGTACTTC CAWSVHGGTTYEQYF
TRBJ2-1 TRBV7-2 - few TGTGCCAGCAACGAGGGGGGGGCGCGGGACAATGAGCAGTTCTTC CASNEGGARDNEQFF
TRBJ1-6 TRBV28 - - TGTGCCAGCAGTTCCCCAACGGCGCAGGATTCACCCCTCCACTTT CASSSPTAQDSPLHF
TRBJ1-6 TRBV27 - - TGTGCCAGCAGTGACAGTGGCCATAATTCACCCCTCCACTTT CASSDSGHNSPLHF
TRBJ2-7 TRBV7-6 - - TGTGCCAGCAGCTTAGGACCGGGCGGGCCCTACGAGCAGTACTTC CASSLGPGGPYEQYF
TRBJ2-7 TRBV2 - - TGTGCCAGCAGTCTTGGGGGCGAGCAGTACTTC CASSLGGEQYF
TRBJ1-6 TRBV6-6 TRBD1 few TGTGCCAGCAGCCGCCAGGGGGCTCAAGATTCACCCCTCCACTTT CASSRQGAQDSPLHF
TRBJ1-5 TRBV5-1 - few TGCGCCAGCAGCATAGTTGGGGGGAGCAATCAGCCCCAGCATTTT CASSIVGGSNQPQHF
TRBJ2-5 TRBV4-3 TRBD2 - TGCGCCAGCAGCCAAGAGCCTCCCTCTAGCGGGAGGATTGGAAAGACCCAGTACTTC CASSQEPPSSGRIGKTQYF
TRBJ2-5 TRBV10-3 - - TGTGCCATCAGTGAGCCGGCGGGGCAGTACTTC CAISEPAGQYF
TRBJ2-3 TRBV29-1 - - TGCAGCGTTGTGCTCCGGGCACGCACAGATACGCAGTATTTT CSVVLRARTDTQYF
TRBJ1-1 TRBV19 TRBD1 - TGTGCCAGTAAAGCGGGACAGGGGTACACTGAAGCTTTCTTT CASKAGQGYTEAFF
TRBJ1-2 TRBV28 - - TGTGCCAGCAGTTTGTCCCCTGGGGCCGTAGGCCCTTTTAACTATGGCTACACCTTC CASSLSPGAVGPFNYGYTF
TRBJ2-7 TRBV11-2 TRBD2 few TGTGCCAGCAGCCCGGGACTAGCGGGTACAGAGCAGTACTTC CASSPGLAGTEQYF
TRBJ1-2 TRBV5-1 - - TGCGCCAGCCGCGGACTCGGGGGCTACACCTTC CASRGLGGYTF
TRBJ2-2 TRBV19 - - TGTGCCAGTAGTCCGGGACGGCGAAGGTCCGGGGAGCTGTTTTTT CASSPGRRRSGELFF
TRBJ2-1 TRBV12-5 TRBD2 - TGTGCTAGTGGTTTTTTAGCGGGAGGGCCAAATGAGCAGTTCTTC CASGFLAGGPNEQFF
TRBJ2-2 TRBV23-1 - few TGCGCCAGCAGTCCTATTGGCAGACTATACACCGGGGAGCTGTTTTTT CASSPIGRLYTGELFF
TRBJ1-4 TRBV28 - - TGTGCCAGCAGGCCGGGTGACAGGAAGGCTAATGAAAAACTGTTTTTT CASRPGDRKANEKLFF
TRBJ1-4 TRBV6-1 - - TGTGCCAGCAGACTGGGGACGGGGAATGAAAAACTGTTTTTT CASRLGTGNEKLFF
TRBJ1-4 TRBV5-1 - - TGCGCCAGCAGAGCCCAGACAGGCGGAAATGAAAAACTGTTTTTT CASRAQTGGNEKLFF
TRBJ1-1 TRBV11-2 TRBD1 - TGTGCCAGCAGCTTAGATTCAGGGGGGTGGGCTGAAGCTTTCTTT CASSLDSGGWAEAFF
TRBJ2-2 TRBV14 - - TGTGCCAGCGGGTTGCAGGGGCCGAACACCGGGGAGCTGTTTTTT CASGLQGPNTGELFF
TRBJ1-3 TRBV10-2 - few TGCGCCAGCAGTGACAACGGACACGGAAACACCATATATTTT CASSDNGHGNTIYF
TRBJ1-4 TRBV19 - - TGTGCCAGTAGTATGGGTTGGGGGCCAAGTGAAAAACTGTTTTTT CASSMGWGPSEKLFF
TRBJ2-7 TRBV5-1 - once TGCGCCAGCAGCTTCGGCGGGAACAGTTATTACGAGCAGTACTTC CASSFGGNSYYEQYF
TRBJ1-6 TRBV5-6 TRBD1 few TGTGCCAGCAAAATCGGGGACAGGGATAATTCACCCCTCCACTTT CASKIGDRDNSPLHF
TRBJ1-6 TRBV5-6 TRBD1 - TGTGCCAGCAGCTTGGACAGGGGGCAATACCCCTATAATTCACCCCTCCACTTT CASSLDRGQYPYNSPLHF
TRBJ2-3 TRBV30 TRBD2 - TGTGCCTGGAGCTCCGGGACTAGCAAGAATACGCAGTATTTT CAWSSGTSKNTQYF
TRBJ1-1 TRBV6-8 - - TGTGCCAGCAGCATCGACGGGACTCCCCTCAGGAGGACTGAAGCTTTCTTT CASSIDGTPLRRTEAFF
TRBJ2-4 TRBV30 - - TGTGCCTGGGAGGACAGAAGGATAGCCAAAAACATTCAGTACTTC CAWEDRRIAKNIQYF
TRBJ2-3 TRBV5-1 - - TGCGCCAGCAGCACCGACGGGGCAGATACGCAGTATTTT CASSTDGADTQYF
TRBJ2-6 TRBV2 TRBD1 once TGTGCCAGCAGTGGACAGGGGCCTGCATCGGGGGCCAACGTCCTGACTTTC CASSGQGPASGANVLTF
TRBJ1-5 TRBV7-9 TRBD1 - TGTGCCAGCAGCATAACGGGGACAGACAAGACGCCCCAGCATTTT CASSITGTDKTPQHF
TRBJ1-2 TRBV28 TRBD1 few TGTGCCAGCAGTTTGCCAACCGGGACAGGGGGTTCTAACTATGGCTACACCTTC CASSLPTGTGGSNYGYTF
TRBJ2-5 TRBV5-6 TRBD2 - TGTGCCAGCAGCTTGGGTCTAGCGGGGGGGAGAGTGACCGAGACCCAGTACTTC CASSLGLAGGRVTETQYF
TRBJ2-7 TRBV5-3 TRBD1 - TGTGCCAGAAGCAGAAGGACAGGGCCCTACGAGCAGTACTTC CARSRRTGPYEQYF
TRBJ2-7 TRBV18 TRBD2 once TGTGCCAGCTCCCCCGTCGGGGGGTTCGAGCAGTACTTC CASSPVGGFEQYF
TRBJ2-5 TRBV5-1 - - TGCGCCAGCAGCATTTCCGGGACCTCCCAAGAGACCCAGTACTTC CASSISGTSQETQYF
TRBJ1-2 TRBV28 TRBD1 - TGTGCCAGCAGTCCCGGGGACAGGGGGCGGACGGGCTACACCTTC CASSPGDRGRTGYTF
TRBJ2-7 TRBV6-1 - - TGTGCCAGCAGTAAGACAGAAAACTACTCCTACGAGCAGTACTTC CASSKTENYSYEQYF
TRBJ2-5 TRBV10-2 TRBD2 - TGCGCCAGTTCCTTTTCTAGCGGGGGGGTCCGAGAGACCCAGTACTTC CASSFSSGGVRETQYF
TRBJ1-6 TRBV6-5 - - TGTGCCAGCAAACGGGACGTCGGAAATAATTCACCCCTCCACTTT CASKRDVGNNSPLHF
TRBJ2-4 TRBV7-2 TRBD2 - TGTGCCAGCAGCGGGAGCGGGGGGATCAAAAACATTCAGTACTTC CASSGSGGIKNIQYF
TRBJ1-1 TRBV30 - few TGTGCCTGGAGTGTGGGGGGATACACTGAAGCTTTCTTT CAWSVGGYTEAFF
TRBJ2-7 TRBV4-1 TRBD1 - TGCGCCAGCAGCCAAGATTGGGACAGGGTAACATCCTACGAGCAGTACTTC CASSQDWDRVTSYEQYF
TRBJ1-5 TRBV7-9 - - TGTGCCAGCAGCTTAGCGGGCAGCAGCGGCGCCCAGCATTTT CASSLAGSSGAQHF
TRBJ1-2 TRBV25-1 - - TGTGCCAGCAGTAGAGGACAGAACTATGGCTACACCTTC CASSRGQNYGYTF
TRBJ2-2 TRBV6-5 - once TGTGCCAGCAGGCAAAAAAACCCCGGGGAGCTGTTTTTT CASRQKNPGELFF
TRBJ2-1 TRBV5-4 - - TGTGCCAGCAGCTCAGGCCGGGGGGCCGGTGAGCAGTTCTTC CASSSGRGAGEQFF
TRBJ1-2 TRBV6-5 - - TGTGCCAGCAGTCCCGACAGAACCTATGGCTACACCTTC CASSPDRTYGYTF
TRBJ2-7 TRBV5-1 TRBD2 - TGCGCCAGCAGCTTGGAGGGAGGGGTCATAGCCTACGAGCAGTACTTC CASSLEGGVIAYEQYF
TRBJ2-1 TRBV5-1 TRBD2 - TGCGCCAGCAGAGGGACTAGCGGGAGCACAAGATACAATGAGCAGTTCTTC CASRGTSGSTRYNEQFF
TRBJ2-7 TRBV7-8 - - TGTGCCAGCAGTAAGGCCCTCGGGTACGAGCAGTACTTC CASSKALGYEQYF
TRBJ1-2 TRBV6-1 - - TGTGCCAGCAGTGAGGGGCGTAATCGTAACTATGGCTACACCTTC CASSEGRNRNYGYTF
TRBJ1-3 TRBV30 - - TGTGCCTGGAGTGTAGGTCCGGGGGAAAGTTTCTCTGGAAACACCATATATTTT CAWSVGPGESFSGNTIYF
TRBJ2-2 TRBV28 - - TGTGCCAGCAGTTTATGGGCTGACACCGGGGAGCTGTTTTTT CASSLWADTGELFF